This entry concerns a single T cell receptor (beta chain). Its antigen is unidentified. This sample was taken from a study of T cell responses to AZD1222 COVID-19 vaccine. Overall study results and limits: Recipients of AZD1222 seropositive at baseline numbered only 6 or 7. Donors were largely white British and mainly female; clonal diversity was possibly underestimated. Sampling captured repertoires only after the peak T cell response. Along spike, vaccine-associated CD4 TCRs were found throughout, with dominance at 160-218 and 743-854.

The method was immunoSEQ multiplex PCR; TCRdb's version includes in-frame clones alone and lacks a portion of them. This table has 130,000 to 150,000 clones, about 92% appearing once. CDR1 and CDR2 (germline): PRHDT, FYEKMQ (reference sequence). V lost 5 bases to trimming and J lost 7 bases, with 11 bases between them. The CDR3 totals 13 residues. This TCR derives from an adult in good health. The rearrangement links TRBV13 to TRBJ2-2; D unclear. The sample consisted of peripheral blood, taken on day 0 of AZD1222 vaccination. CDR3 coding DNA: TGTGCCAGCAGCCTTGTTTCCATCGGGGAGCTGTTTTTT. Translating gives CASSLVSIGELFF.